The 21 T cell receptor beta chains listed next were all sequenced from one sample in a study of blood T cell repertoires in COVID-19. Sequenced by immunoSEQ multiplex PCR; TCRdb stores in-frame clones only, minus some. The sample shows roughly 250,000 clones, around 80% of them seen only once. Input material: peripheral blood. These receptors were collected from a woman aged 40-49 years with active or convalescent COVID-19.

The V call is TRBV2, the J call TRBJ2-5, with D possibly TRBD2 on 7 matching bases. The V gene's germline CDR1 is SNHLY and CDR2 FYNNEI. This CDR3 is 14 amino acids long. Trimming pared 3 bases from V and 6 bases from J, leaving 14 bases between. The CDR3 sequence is CASSDGGRKQTQYF. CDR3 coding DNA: TGTGCCAGCAGTGACGGGGGGCGCAAACAGACCCAGTACTTC.

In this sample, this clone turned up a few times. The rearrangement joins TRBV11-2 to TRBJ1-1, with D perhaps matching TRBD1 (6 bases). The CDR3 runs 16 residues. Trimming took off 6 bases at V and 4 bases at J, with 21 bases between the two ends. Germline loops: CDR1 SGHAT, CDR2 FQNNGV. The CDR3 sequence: CASSRTGSDGRTEAFF. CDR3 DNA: TGTGCCAGCAGTCGAACAGGGTCGGATGGGCGCACTGAAGCTTTCTTT.

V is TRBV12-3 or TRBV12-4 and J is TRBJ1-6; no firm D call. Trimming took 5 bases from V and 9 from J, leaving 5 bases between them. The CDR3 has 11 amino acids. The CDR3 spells CASSRGSPLHF. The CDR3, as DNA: TGTGCCAGCAGTCGGGGTTCACCCCTCCACTTT.

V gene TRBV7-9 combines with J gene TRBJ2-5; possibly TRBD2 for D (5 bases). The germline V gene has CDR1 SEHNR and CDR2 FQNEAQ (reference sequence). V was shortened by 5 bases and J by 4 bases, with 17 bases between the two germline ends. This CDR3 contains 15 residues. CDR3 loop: CASSPWLGGGETQYF. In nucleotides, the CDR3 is TGTGCCAGCAGCCCTTGGTTAGGAGGTGGAGAGACCCAGTACTTC.

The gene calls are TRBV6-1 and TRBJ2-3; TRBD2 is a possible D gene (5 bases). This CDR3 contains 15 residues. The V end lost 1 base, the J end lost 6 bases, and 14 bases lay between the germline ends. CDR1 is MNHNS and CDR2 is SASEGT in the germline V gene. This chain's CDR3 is CASSEEDLLRDTQYF. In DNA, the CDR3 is TGTGCCAGCAGTGAAGAGGACTTGTTAAGGGATACGCAGTATTTT.

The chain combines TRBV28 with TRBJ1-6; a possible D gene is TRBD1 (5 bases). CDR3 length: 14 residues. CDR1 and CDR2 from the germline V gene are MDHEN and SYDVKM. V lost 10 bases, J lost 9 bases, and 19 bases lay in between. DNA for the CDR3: TGTGCCACCTCCGGGGGACTTAGGAGTTCACCCCTCCACTTT. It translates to CATSGGLRSSPLHF. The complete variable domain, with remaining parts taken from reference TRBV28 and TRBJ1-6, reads DVKVTQSSRYLVKRTGEKVFLECVQDMDHENMFWYRQDPGLGLRLIYFSYDVKMKEKGDIPEGYSVSREKKERFSLILESASTNQTSMYLCATSGGLRSSPLHFGNGTRLTVT.

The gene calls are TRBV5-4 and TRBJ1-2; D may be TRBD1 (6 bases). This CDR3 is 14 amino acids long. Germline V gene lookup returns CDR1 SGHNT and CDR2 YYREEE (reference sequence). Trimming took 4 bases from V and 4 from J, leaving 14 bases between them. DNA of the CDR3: TGTGCCAGCAGCCACAGGGCGGGGGCCTATGGCTACACCTTC. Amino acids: CASSHRAGAYGYTF.

The CDR3 region is CASSSGQWRTGELFF. The CDR3 DNA sequence: TGTGCCAGCAGCTCCGGACAGTGGCGGACCGGGGAGCTGTTTTTT. The chain has TRBV7-3 and TRBJ2-2; the D gene is possibly TRBD1 (6 bases). Germline CDR1 reads SGHTA; CDR2 reads FQGTGA. The CDR3 runs to 15 residues. Trimming pared 4 bases from V and 5 bases from J, leaving 14 bases between.

CDR3 loop: CASSQTSGSSPLHF. The CDR3 DNA follows: TGTGCCAGCAGCCAAACTTCGGGGAGTTCACCCCTCCACTTT. The chain joins TRBV3-1 (or the pseudogene TRBV3-2) to TRBJ1-6; no clear D. This CDR3 has 14 amino acids. CDR1 and CDR2 from the germline V gene are LGHDT and YNNKEL (reference sequence). The ends were cut back, 2 bases at V and 9 bases at J, with 11 bases in the middle.

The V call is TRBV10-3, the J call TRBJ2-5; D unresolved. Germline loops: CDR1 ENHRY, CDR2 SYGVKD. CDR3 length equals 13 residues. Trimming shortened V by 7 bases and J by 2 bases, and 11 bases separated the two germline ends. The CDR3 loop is CAINGRIQETQYF. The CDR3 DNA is TGTGCCATCAATGGCAGAATACAAGAGACCCAGTACTTC.

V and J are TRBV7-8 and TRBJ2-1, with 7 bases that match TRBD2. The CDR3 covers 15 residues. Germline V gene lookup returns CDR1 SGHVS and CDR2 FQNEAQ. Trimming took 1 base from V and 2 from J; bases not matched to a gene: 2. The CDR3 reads CASSLDGGTYNEQFF. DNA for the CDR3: TGTGCCAGCAGCTTAGACGGGGGGACCTACAATGAGCAGTTCTTC.

CDR3 in DNA: TGTGCCAGCAGCAGGGACAGGAGGAACTACGAGCAGTACTTC. Its translation: CASSRDRRNYEQYF. The chain carries TRBV27 and TRBJ2-7, with 8 bases identical to TRBD1. Trimming cost V 6 bases and J 3 bases; bases outside gene matches: 7. The CDR3 totals 14 residues. CDR1 is MNHEY and CDR2 is SMNVEV in the germline V gene (reference sequence).

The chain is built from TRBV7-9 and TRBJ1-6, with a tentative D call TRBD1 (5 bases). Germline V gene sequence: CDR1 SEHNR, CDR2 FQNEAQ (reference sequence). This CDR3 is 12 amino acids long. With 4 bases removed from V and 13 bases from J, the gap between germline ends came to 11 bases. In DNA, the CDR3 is TGTGCCAGCAGCTCCAGCGGGGGGCCCCTCCACTTT. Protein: CASSSSGGPLHF.

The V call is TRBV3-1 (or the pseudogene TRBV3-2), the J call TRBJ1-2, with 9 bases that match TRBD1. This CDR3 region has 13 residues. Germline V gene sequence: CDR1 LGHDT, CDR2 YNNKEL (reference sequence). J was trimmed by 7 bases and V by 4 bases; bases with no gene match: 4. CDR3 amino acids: CASSPGQGIGYTF. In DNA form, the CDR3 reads TGTGCCAGCAGCCCCGGACAGGGGATTGGCTACACCTTC.

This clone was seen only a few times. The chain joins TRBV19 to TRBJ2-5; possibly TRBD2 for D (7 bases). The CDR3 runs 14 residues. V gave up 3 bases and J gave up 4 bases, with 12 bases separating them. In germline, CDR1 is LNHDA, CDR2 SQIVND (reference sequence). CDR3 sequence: CASSIGLGGETQYF. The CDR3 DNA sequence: TGTGCCAGTAGTATCGGACTAGGGGGAGAGACCCAGTACTTC.

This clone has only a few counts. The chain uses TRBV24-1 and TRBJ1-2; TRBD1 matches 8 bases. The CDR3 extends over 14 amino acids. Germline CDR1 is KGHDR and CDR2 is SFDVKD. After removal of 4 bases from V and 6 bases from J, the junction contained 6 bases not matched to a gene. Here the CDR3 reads CATSDGGQGHGYTF. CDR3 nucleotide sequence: TGTGCCACCAGTGACGGCGGACAGGGACATGGCTACACCTTC.

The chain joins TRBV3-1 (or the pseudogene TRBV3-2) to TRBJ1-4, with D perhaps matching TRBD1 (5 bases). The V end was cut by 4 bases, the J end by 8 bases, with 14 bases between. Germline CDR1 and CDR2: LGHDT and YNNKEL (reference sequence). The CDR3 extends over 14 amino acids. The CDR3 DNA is TGTGCCAGCAGCCTCAGGACACACGACGAAAAACTGTTTTTT. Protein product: CASSLRTHDEKLFF.

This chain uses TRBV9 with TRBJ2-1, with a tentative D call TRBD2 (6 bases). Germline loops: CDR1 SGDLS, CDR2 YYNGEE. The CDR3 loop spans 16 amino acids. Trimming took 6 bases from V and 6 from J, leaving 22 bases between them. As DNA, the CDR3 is TGTGCCAGCACCTCGAGGGGACTGAACGGAATCAATGAGCAGTTCTTC. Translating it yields CASTSRGLNGINEQFF.

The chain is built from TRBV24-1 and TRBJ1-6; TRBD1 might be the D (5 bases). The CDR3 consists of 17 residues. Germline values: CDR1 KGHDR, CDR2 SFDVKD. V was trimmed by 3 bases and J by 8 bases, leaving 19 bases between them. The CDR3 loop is CATSDPAAGFEDSPLHF. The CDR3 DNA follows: TGTGCCACCAGTGATCCGGCGGCAGGGTTTGAAGATTCACCCCTCCACTTT.

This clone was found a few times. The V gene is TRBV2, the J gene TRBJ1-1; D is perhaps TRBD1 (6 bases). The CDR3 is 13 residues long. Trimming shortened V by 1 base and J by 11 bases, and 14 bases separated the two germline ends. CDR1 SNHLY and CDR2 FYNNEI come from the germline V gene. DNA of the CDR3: TGTGCCAGCAGTGAAGGATTGGGGGCAGGGGCTTTCTTT. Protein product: CASSEGLGAGAFF.

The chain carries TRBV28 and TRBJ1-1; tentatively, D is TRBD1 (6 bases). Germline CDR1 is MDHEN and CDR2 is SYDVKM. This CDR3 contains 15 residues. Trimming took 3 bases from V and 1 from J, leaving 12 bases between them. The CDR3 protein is CASSFRGRPNTEAFF. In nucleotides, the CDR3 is TGTGCCAGCAGTTTCAGGGGAAGGCCGAACACTGAAGCTTTCTTT.